What follows are 19 T cell receptor beta chains derived from one specimen sequenced in a study of regulatory T cells in long-lasting Graves disease. With iRepertoire HTBI primers and Arm-PCR of CDR3 regions, TCR beta libraries were built. TCRdb passed the multiplex PCR reads through MiXCR, listing each CDR3 protein once. The sample records about 540,000 distinct CDR3 sequences, roughly 13% being singletons. Time point in this sample: newly diagnosed GD, antithyroid drugs for less than 3 months. Extracted PBMC RNA gave rise to the TCR library. The sample also formed part of further work on T cells in Graves' hyperthyroidism and ophthalmopathy.

The sequences come from peripheral blood mononuclear cells (PBMCs), collected at new diagnosis, from a patient treated with antithyroid drugs. Source of these receptors: a man aged 25 to 40 with Graves disease.

This clonotype occurred many times. The chain carries TRBV7-9 and TRBJ1-1; 7 positions agree with TRBD1. The J segment lost 5 bases and the V segment lost 0 bases, leaving 6 bases of the junction unmatched. The V gene's germline CDR1 is SEHNR and CDR2 FQNEAQ (reference sequence). This CDR3 is 15 amino acids long. The chain's CDR3 is CASSLAQGEWTEAFF. CDR3 DNA: TGTGCCAGCAGCTTAGCGCAGGGGGAGTGGACTGAAGCTTTCTTT.

V gene TRBV4-1 combines with J gene TRBJ2-3, with D maybe TRBD1 (6 bases). Germline CDR1 and CDR2: MGHRA and YSYEKL. The ends were cut back, 4 bases at V and 7 bases at J, with 15 bases in the middle. The CDR3 is 14 amino acids. The CDR3 sequence: CASSPTGRLNTQYF. The DNA of the CDR3 is TGCGCCAGCAGCCCTACAGGGCGTCTGAATACGCAGTATTTT.

At least ten counts were recorded for this clonotype. The rearrangement links TRBV20-1 to TRBJ1-1; D unresolved. This CDR3 region has 12 residues. Per the germline V gene, CDR1 is DFQATT and CDR2 is SNEGSKA (reference sequence). Trimming cost V 3 bases and J 1 base, with 6 bases left between them. This CDR3 reads CSASFWNTEAFF. The CDR3 region has the DNA TGCAGTGCTAGTTTCTGGAACACTGAAGCTTTCTTT.

The V gene is TRBV7-2, the J gene TRBJ2-1; D possibly corresponds to TRBD2 (5 bases). Germline lookup yields CDR1 SGHTA and CDR2 FQGNSA. The CDR3 extends over 15 amino acids. The V end was cut by 2 bases, the J end by 2 bases, with 10 bases between. The CDR3 bases are TGTGCCAGCAGCTTATCGTGGGAGCCCTACAATGAGCAGTTCTTC. It encodes CASSLSWEPYNEQFF.

The CDR3 protein is CSADRRDGYTF. The CDR3 region has the DNA TGCAGTGCCGATCGGAGAGATGGCTACACCTTC. The rearrangement uses TRBV20-1 and TRBJ1-2; D is uncertain. The ends were cut back, 6 bases at V and 6 bases at J, with 11 bases in the middle. Germline CDR1 and CDR2: DFQATT and SNEGSKA (reference sequence). This CDR3 has 11 amino acids.

The chain is built from TRBV5-8 and TRBJ2-2, with 8 bases matching TRBD1. The germline V gene has CDR1 SGHTS and CDR2 YDEGEE. The CDR3 extends over 15 amino acids. The ends lost 4 bases at V and 7 bases at J; junction bases unmatched: 9. The CDR3 sequence: CASSANSGGIGELFF. Written as DNA, the CDR3 is TGTGCCAGCAGCGCCAATTCAGGGGGCATCGGGGAGCTGTTTTTT.

This clonotype was picked up many times. The genes are TRBV30 and TRBJ2-3; 10 nucleotides agree with TRBD2. Losses at the gene ends were 2 bases for V and 4 bases for J; bases not matched to a gene: 6. The CDR3 totals 15 residues. CDR1 and CDR2 (germline): GTSNPN, SVGIG (reference sequence). CDR3 in amino acids: CAWSNLAGVSDTQYF. The CDR3 bases are TGTGCCTGGAGTAATCTAGCGGGAGTATCAGATACGCAGTATTTT.

This clonotype was counted a few times. V usage is TRBV6-2 or TRBV6-3 and J usage is TRBJ1-3; a possible D gene is TRBD1 (5 bases). The V gene lost 2 bases and the J gene lost 4 bases, with 15 bases spanning the gap. The germline CDR1 and CDR2 sequences are MNHEY and SVGEGT. The CDR3 extends over 16 amino acids. The CDR3 nucleotides are TGTGCCAGCAGTTACGGGGACTCACGAGGGGGAAACACCATATATTTT. Translating gives CASSYGDSRGGNTIYF.

There are many counts of this clonotype. The rearrangement uses TRBV29-1 and TRBJ2-1; the D is unclear. Germline loops: CDR1 SQVTM, CDR2 ANQGSEA. V was trimmed by 4 bases and J by 10 bases, leaving 29 bases between them. The CDR3 runs to 17 residues. CDR3 sequence: CSVGPPTPSMTITEQFF. The CDR3 DNA sequence: TGCAGCGTTGGTCCCCCGACCCCCAGCATGACAATCACCGAGCAGTTCTTC.

This clonotype was recorded a few times. The rearrangement links TRBV5-4 to TRBJ1-2, with no clear D. The length of the CDR3 is 14 residues. Germline CDR1 is SGHNT and CDR2 is YYREEE (reference sequence). Between the trimmed V and J ends, which lost 3 bases and 4 bases, there was a span of 13 bases. The CDR3 sequence: CASSSPLSGYGYTF. CDR3 bases: TGTGCCAGCAGCTCCCCCTTATCGGGCTATGGCTACACCTTC.

This clonotype was observed at least ten times. J is TRBJ2-1 and V is TRBV12-3 or TRBV12-4, with D maybe TRBD2 (6 bases). The end of the DNA is better explained by TRBJ2-5, so the J call may be wrong. The CDR3 spans 15 residues. The CDR3: CASSFERQEGETQYF. CDR3 DNA: TGTGCCAGCAGTTTTGAGCGCCAGGAGGGAGAGACCCAGTACTTC.

This clonotype has ten or more counts. The rearrangement links TRBV6-1 to TRBJ2-3; D uncertain. Looked up from germline, CDR1 is MNHNS and CDR2 is SASEGT. The CDR3 has 14 amino acids. The ends were cut back, 3 bases at V and 2 bases at J, with 9 bases in the middle. The CDR3 DNA is TGTGCCAGCAGTGAGATGGGTCCCACAGATACGCAGTATTTT. Residues: CASSEMGPTDTQYF.

The chain carries TRBV25-1 and TRBJ2-7, with TRBD2 matching 9 bases. Germline V gene data show CDR1 as MGHDK and CDR2 as SYGVNS. V gave up 5 bases and J gave up 4 bases; unmatched junction bases: 9. The CDR3 runs 15 residues. The CDR3 loop reads CASSQLAGESYEQYF. The CDR3 region has the DNA TGTGCCAGCAGTCAATTAGCGGGAGAAAGTTACGAGCAGTACTTC.

Only a few counts were recorded for this clonotype. The chain combines TRBV11-2 with TRBJ2-7, with 10 bases that match TRBD2. CDR1 is SGHAT, CDR2 FQNNGV, per germline. The V gene end was trimmed by 5 bases and the J gene end by 3 bases; junction bases not matched to a gene: 7. CDR3 size: 15 residues. The DNA for the CDR3 is TGTGCCAGCAGCCCCGGACTAGCGGCCGACTACGAGCAGTACTTC. Protein: CASSPGLAADYEQYF.

The chain recombines TRBV7-6 with TRBJ2-5, with 7 bases aligning to TRBD2. Germline V CDR1 and CDR2: SGHVS, FNYEAQ. V lost 8 bases and J lost 9; bases outside the gene matches: 15. This CDR3 region has 14 residues. CDR3 bases: TGTGCCAGCGGTGCGGGAGAGATAGTAGGGGCCCAGTACTTC. It is translated as CASGAGEIVGAQYF.

This clonotype showed up many times. The chain is built from TRBV12-3 or TRBV12-4 and TRBJ1-5; D gene unclear. The CDR3 length is 13 residues. V was clipped by 3 bases and J by 5 bases, with 8 bases between them. The CDR3 region is CASSFDPYQPQHF. The CDR3 coding sequence is TGTGCCAGCAGTTTCGACCCATATCAGCCCCAGCATTTT.

This clonotype was seen at least ten times. V and J are TRBV2 and TRBJ2-5; possibly TRBD1 or TRBD2 for D (5 bases each). The length of the CDR3 is 14 residues. V dropped 1 base and J dropped 5 bases, with 11 bases sitting between them. CDR1 and CDR2 (germline): SNHLY, FYNNEI. As DNA, the CDR3 is TGTGCCAGCAGTGAAGTTGGGGGAAGGGAGACCCAGTACTTC. The encoded protein is CASSEVGGRETQYF.

This clonotype was observed many times. J is TRBJ1-3 and V is TRBV3-1; D unresolved. V was shortened by 5 bases and J by 2 bases, with 7 bases between the two germline ends. The CDR3 consists of 13 residues. Per germline, CDR1 LGHDT and CDR2 YNNKEL (reference sequence). CDR3 nucleotides: TGTGCCAGCAGCACGGGCCCTGGAAACACCATATATTTT. This encodes CASSTGPGNTIYF. The full variable domain, rest sourced from reference TRBV3-1 and TRBJ1-3, is DTAVSQTPKYLVTQMGNDKSIKCEQNLGHDTMYWYKQDSKKFLKIMFSYNNKELIINETVPNRFSPKSPDKAHLNLHINSLELGDSAVYFCASSTGPGNTIYFGEGSWLTVV.

This clonotype was recorded many times. The chain is built from TRBV7-2 and TRBJ2-3; 7 nucleotides match TRBD2. Per the germline V gene, CDR1 is SGHTA and CDR2 is FQGNSA. This CDR3 region has 16 residues. V trimming: 1 base; J trimming: 4 bases; junction bases outside the gene matches: 8. CDR3 DNA: TGTGCCAGCAGCTTAGTGGGAGGGGTCGGTCCAGATACGCAGTATTTT. This gives the protein CASSLVGGVGPDTQYF.